Sequencing of this T cell receptor beta chain was carried out in a study of cytomegalovirus exposure and HLA in healthy donors (dated by TCRdb to between 2016 and 2019). Looking at the study overall: In an earlier analysis of around 540 of the donors, approximately 260 Gb of sequence data and about 110 million unique TCR beta sequences from roughly 190 million T cells were reported. In a later genetic analysis, genome-wide SNP genotypes for about three fifths of the 666 donors were used, and that subset was treated as a discovery cohort. Because of strong linkage in the cohort, a few DR-DQ haplotypes were treated as single units for association and clustering. HLA typing covered class I and class II loci at four-digit resolution. On average, around 240,000 unique TCR beta nucleotide sequences were sequenced per donor among a few hundred genotyped donors of the cohort, with roughly 18% of those sequences being non-productive. In the later analysis, no new phenotypic data were used to find candidate immune exposures; instead, reliance was placed on TCR beta sequences and their occurrence across donors. An early release covering roughly 640 HLA-typed donors comprised about 320 gigabases of sequencing data and some 79 million unique TCR sequences. Of the roughly 390 genotyped donors, roughly 85% fell in the genetic ancestry cluster associated with self-reported Caucasian donors. All discovery cohort repertoires had been generated using a single sequencing platform. The study aimed to test whether signatures of past pathogen exposure could be identified by cataloging public T cell receptors. Donor age, sex, ethnicity and CMV serostatus were compiled alongside the repertoire data. Typing coverage differed by locus: A, B, C, DRB1 and DQB1 were typed in roughly 620-630 donors, DQA1 in 500 to 550, DPA1 in 600 to 610, and DPB1 in 472. The T cell repertoires of under 750 subjects were profiled by immunosequencing and related to cytomegalovirus serostatus. An earlier analysis of fewer than 750 of the donors used high-throughput TCR beta sequencing to judge whether each TCR beta V gene segment behaved as functional or pseudogenic. Besides the first cohort of 500 to 700 subjects, a separate validation cohort made up of roughly 130 different subjects was used. A later analysis re-examined previously published TCR beta repertoires from 600 to 700 donors and added high-resolution HLA genotyping to investigate patterns of TCR occurrence. To predict cytomegalovirus infection status, the study brought together high-throughput TCR immunosequencing, statistical association of individual TCRs with disease status, and machine learning. Results the study describes overall, beyond this receptor: A later analysis found that most CMV-associated TCR beta chains appeared HLA-restricted, with HLA associations seemingly driven largely by CMV exposure. According to the authors, the approach could potentially be generalized to other disease states and immunological phenotypes. The cohort was sequenced for TCR beta chains only, and without alpha or paired-chain data the features that could be detected were limited. The presence/absence analyses assumed that sequencing depth was roughly uniform across donors, and that assumption may not be true. A cluster of highly shared sequence variants was judged likely to represent a technical artifact of the sequencing pipeline. Compared with equally common non-associated chains, HLA-associated TCR beta chains in a later analysis were more clonally expanded and had lower generation probabilities. A total of roughly 160 TCR beta chains were listed by the study as associated with cytomegalovirus. Across donors, most TCR sequences were observed very rarely, whereas some public TCRs were present in many individuals. In a later analysis, the rate of TCR association differed among HLA loci, with DRB1 alleles having the most associated TCRs and HLA-C alleles having the fewest. A further reported finding was that TCR beta sequences accurately predicted the HLA-A and HLA-B alleles for most subjects in the first cohort. Because the 87-base-pair reads could not distinguish some IMGT-functional V segments, including TRBV6-2 and TRBV6-3, those segments were excluded. The classifier was reported to diagnose cytomegalovirus status with high specificity and sensitivity in both the original and validation cohorts. Because counts were too low, about 18 rarely observed V segments, including chromosome 9 orphons, were left out of the earlier analysis of a few hundred of the donors. According to a later genetic analysis, donors in an Asian-associated ancestry cluster had fewer N-insertions in productive TCRs than the approximately 690-donor mean. Specific HLA alleles were associated with around 18,000 TCR beta sequences at a false discovery rate of 0.05 in a later analysis. In a later genetic analysis, a missense DCLRE1C variant was associated with V-gene and J-gene trimming of TCR beta chains, and the association was replicated in an independent cohort. Strong co-occurrence of HLA alleles, especially DR and DQ, made assigning TCR associations to individual alleles difficult. A later analysis reported that several top co-occurrence clusters appeared linked to parvovirus B19, influenza, CMV and Epstein-Barr virus. Three of the identified cytomegalovirus-associated TCR beta chains were confirmed in vitro to be specific for cytomegalovirus antigens. HLA typing was unavailable for some donors at each locus, so association tests used only the typed subset. An earlier analysis of around 540 of the donors showed that most TCR beta V segments appeared in productive rearrangements either about 87% or about 30% of the time, which broadly matched IMGT annotations. Correlated functional status among segregating V segments might be attributable to linkage disequilibrium, but an unknown experimental factor could not be ruled out. The only immune exposure information available for the cohort was CMV serostatus.

On this clone itself: Its antigen specificity is not known. Base qualities are not provided; no much larger clone lies one nucleotide away.

In total, roughly 710 healthy bone marrow donors made up the cohort. Cohort members were all nominally healthy when sampled, although unrecorded immune exposures were likely present. The donor tested CMV seropositive, placing the donor among the approximately 290 seropositive members of the cohort. A peripheral blood sample was collected from each donor, and TCR beta sequencing was performed on peripheral blood mononuclear cells. Genomic DNA extraction from the blood cell samples was performed with the Qiagen DNeasy Blood Extraction Kit. Via the germline V gene, CDR1 is SGHVS and CDR2 FNYEAQ. V is pared back by 5 bases and J by 2 bases, with 20 bases lying between the germline termini. Inclusive of the bounding cysteine and phenylalanine, the CDR3 is 17 residues long. The read is trimmed to its CDR3 DNA, 51 bases read in frame from base 1. The library relied on the immunoSEQ multiplex PCR assay. For the multiplex PCR, a mixture combining 60 forward primers for TCR Vbeta segments and 13 reverse primers for TCR Jbeta segments was used. The CDR3 region of rearranged TCR beta genes was amplified from genomic DNA with a multiplex PCR assay. Amplified TCR beta libraries were sequenced as 87-base-pair reads on the Illumina HiSeq System. The authors' pipeline ran thus. A later analysis counted about 80 million unique TCR beta chains across the 670 or so repertoires, and some 11 million of these chains were shared by at least two donors. Raw reads were error-corrected and collapsed into unique sequences with a nearest-neighbor algorithm that merged closely related sequences to remove PCR and sequencing errors. V, D and J gene segments were assigned by aligning CDR3 sequences to IMGT reference sequences. Each retained sequence needed at least a six-nucleotide match to both a V gene segment and a J gene segment. A rearrangement was called productive if the CDR3 had no stop codons and remained in frame with V and J, and every other rearrangement was called non-productive. CDR3 was defined according to IMGT convention as the region running from the second conserved V-encoded cysteine to the conserved J-encoded phenylalanine. In an earlier analysis of 587 of the donors, sequences lacking an unambiguous match to a single V gene segment were excluded. In an earlier analysis of approximately 590 of the donors, V segments were called functional above 56.7% productive rearrangements and were called segregating when the between-donor standard deviation exceeded 5%. A statistical classification framework was built for diagnosing cytomegalovirus status from the catalog of TCR beta chain sequences. A later analysis assigned V and J genes by comparing TCR nucleotide sequences with IMGT/GENE-DB human TR gene sequences. Using the TCRdist pipeline, a later analysis assigned CDR3 sequences along with most-parsimonious VDJ recombination scenarios. In a later analysis, each TCR beta chain was defined by its CDR3 amino acid sequence together with its V-gene family, and reads lacking a unique V-gene family were excluded. In a later analysis, approximately 590 highly shared, low-generation-probability nucleotide sequences were removed to address suspected cross-contamination and a sequencing artifact. A later analysis calculated a clonal expansion index for each public chain from normalized within-repertoire ranks of inferred template counts. Generation probabilities in a later analysis came from a VDJ recombination model fitted to out-of-frame rearrangements, and those results were checked against IGoR. In a later analysis, hypergeometric tests were used to score TCR-TCR, TCR-HLA and TCR-CMV co-occurrence, with a repertoire-size bias correction applied to TCR pairs. To estimate false discovery rates, a later analysis permuted the HLA or CMV assignments 20 times. In a later analysis, co-occurring TCRs were grouped using DBSCAN, and TCRdist sequence similarity was added for clustering within HLA-allele-positive subsets. For co-occurrence clustering, repertoires with fewer than 30,000 or more than 120,000 public chains were excluded, along with roughly 5 repertoires with anomalous nucleotide sharing. The source is immuneACCESS, and TCRdb retained only in-frame sequences with V and J called. Part of the clones is not carried over; for the studies checked, unresolved V genes explain less than half of this, and the remainder is unexplained. V, J and clone size were drawn from that table, and D and trimming were deduced from the DNA. For this sample there are around 90,000 clones; roughly 67% appear just once. Approximately 21% of the sample is taken by the ten largest.

The V and J genes are TRBV7-6 and TRBJ2-3; TRBD1 could be the D gene, as 6 bases match. Material: PBMCs. The clonotype was recovered from a woman between 50 and 59 years old in good health and CMV-seropositive. CDR3 protein: CASSPRGTPRSTDTQYF. The DNA sequence follows: TGTGCCAGCAGCCCAAGGGGGACACCCCGCTCCACAGATACGCAGTATTTT.